These T cell receptor beta chains were read from a single sample in a study of T cells in Graves' hyperthyroidism and ophthalmopathy. One entry per CDR3 protein, called by TCRdb with MiXCR from the multiplex PCR reads. The sample contains under 350,000 distinct CDR3 sequences, roughly 23% of which appear only once. Sequenced material: blood. Source of these receptors: a woman between 50 and 59 years old with Graves' hyperthyroidism. The CDR3 runs from the conserved cysteine through the conserved F or W. The D gene is left open where the match is weak. Part of the rows lack a size; the others show once, few, many or a class for expanded clones.

j_gene: TRBJ2-1
v_gene: TRBV20-1
d_gene: TRBD2
abundance: many
CDR3nt: TGCAGTGCTAGAGGTAGCGGGGTCGCCTACAATGAGCAGTTCTTC
CDR3aa: CSARGSGVAYNEQFF

j_gene: TRBJ1-3
v_gene: TRBV28
d_gene: -
abundance: many
CDR3nt: TGTGCCAGCAGTTTTTCAGGGTCGGCAGCCGGAAACACCATATATTTT
CDR3aa: CASSFSGSAAGNTIYF

j_gene: TRBJ1-5
v_gene: TRBV2
d_gene: TRBD1
abundance: -
CDR3nt: TGTGCCAGCAGTCGGACAGGGGAAAACACCGGGGAGCCCCAGCATTTT
CDR3aa: CASSRTGENTGEPQHF

j_gene: TRBJ2-4
v_gene: TRBV28
d_gene: -
abundance: -
CDR3nt: TGTGCCAGCAGTTTAACAGATTCGGGCAAAAACATTCAGTACTTC
CDR3aa: CASSLTDSGKNIQYF

j_gene: TRBJ2-7
v_gene: TRBV18
d_gene: -
abundance: few
CDR3nt: TGTGCCAGCTCACCAGGCCGAGGGGAGCAGTACTTC
CDR3aa: CASSPGRGEQYF

j_gene: TRBJ2-7
v_gene: TRBV7-9
d_gene: TRBD2
abundance: few
CDR3nt: TGTGCCAGCAGCTTAGGGGGGAGGGCCGGTGAGCAGTACTTC
CDR3aa: CASSLGGRAGEQYF

j_gene: TRBJ2-3
v_gene: TRBV4-1
d_gene: -
abundance: -
CDR3nt: TGCGCCAGCAGCCAAGCTGTAGGGACCCGTTGGGGTGGCGCAGATACGCAGTATTTT
CDR3aa: CASSQAVGTRWGGADTQYF

j_gene: TRBJ2-7
v_gene: TRBV9
d_gene: TRBD2
abundance: -
CDR3nt: TGTGCCAGCAGCGCCGGTGGGACTAGCGGGAGCAACGAGCAGTACTTC
CDR3aa: CASSAGGTSGSNEQYF

j_gene: TRBJ2-2
v_gene: TRBV7-8
d_gene: -
abundance: -
CDR3nt: TGTGCCAGCAGCCCTCAGGGGGGGAGAAACGGGGAGCTGTTTTTT
CDR3aa: CASSPQGGRNGELFF

j_gene: TRBJ2-7
v_gene: TRBV19
d_gene: TRBD1
abundance: few
CDR3nt: TGTGCCAGTAGTGGCGGACGACAGGGGTGGGAGCAGTACTTC
CDR3aa: CASSGGRQGWEQYF

j_gene: TRBJ2-5
v_gene: TRBV7-8
d_gene: TRBD1
abundance: -
CDR3nt: TGTGCCAGCATCAGGGGGTTCGAAGAGACCCGGTACTTC
CDR3aa: CASIRGFEETRYF

j_gene: TRBJ2-7
v_gene: TRBV3-1
d_gene: -
abundance: many
CDR3nt: TGTGCCAGCAGCCAAGACATCAGCTCCTACGAGCAGTACTTC
CDR3aa: CASSQDISSYEQYF

j_gene: TRBJ1-6
v_gene: TRBV14
d_gene: -
abundance: -
CDR3nt: TGTGCCAGCAGCCAAGTTTCGGGAGTAGGGGCCTCACCCCTCCACTTT
CDR3aa: CASSQVSGVGASPLHF

j_gene: TRBJ2-1
v_gene: TRBV20-1
d_gene: -
abundance: many
CDR3nt: TGCAGTGCTCGCCTCCTTGGTGAGTTCTTC
CDR3aa: CSARLLGEFF

j_gene: TRBJ1-2
v_gene: TRBV27
d_gene: TRBD1
abundance: many
CDR3nt: TGTGCCAGCAGGGCGGGGGACAGGGCCATCTATGGCTACACCTTC
CDR3aa: CASRAGDRAIYGYTF

j_gene: TRBJ2-1
v_gene: TRBV5-1
d_gene: -
abundance: -
CDR3nt: TGCGCCAGCAGCTTCCCGAGAGGGACTTACAATGAGCAGTTCTTC
CDR3aa: CASSFPRGTYNEQFF

j_gene: TRBJ1-4
v_gene: TRBV12-3/TRBV12-4
d_gene: -
abundance: many
CDR3nt: TGTGCCAGCAGTTTAGATTTGGGATCGGGTGAAAAACTGTTTTTT
CDR3aa: CASSLDLGSGEKLFF

j_gene: TRBJ2-1
v_gene: TRBV20-1
d_gene: -
abundance: many
CDR3nt: TGCAGTGCCTCCAGTGGGCGGGGCCAGGGCCATGAGCAGTTCTTC
CDR3aa: CSASSGRGQGHEQFF

j_gene: TRBJ2-1
v_gene: TRBV7-2
d_gene: TRBD2
abundance: -
CDR3nt: TGTGCCAGCAGCTTAGAGCTCCAGCGGGGCAATGAGCAGTTCTTC
CDR3aa: CASSLELQRGNEQFF

j_gene: TRBJ1-1
v_gene: TRBV6-5
d_gene: -
abundance: few
CDR3nt: TGTGCCAGCAGTTATGATAGGGCGCAAGGGGTCGAAGCTTTCTTT
CDR3aa: CASSYDRAQGVEAFF

j_gene: TRBJ1-1
v_gene: TRBV30
d_gene: -
abundance: many
CDR3nt: TGTGCCTGGAGTAAATCAGAGAACACTGAAGCTTTCTTT
CDR3aa: CAWSKSENTEAFF

j_gene: TRBJ2-5
v_gene: TRBV7-3
d_gene: -
abundance: -
CDR3nt: TGTGCCAGCAGCTTAATGGCGGGAAGCCAAGAGACCCAGTACTTC
CDR3aa: CASSLMAGSQETQYF

j_gene: TRBJ2-1
v_gene: TRBV2
d_gene: -
abundance: -
CDR3nt: TGTGCCAGCAGTGAAGGGACAGTCTACAATGAGCAGTTCTTC
CDR3aa: CASSEGTVYNEQFF

j_gene: TRBJ1-3
v_gene: TRBV20-1
d_gene: TRBD1
abundance: few
CDR3nt: TGCAGTGCTAGAGATTACAGGGGCCCCTCTGGAAACACCATATATTTT
CDR3aa: CSARDYRGPSGNTIYF

j_gene: TRBJ2-3
v_gene: TRBV5-1
d_gene: TRBD2
abundance: few
CDR3nt: TGCGCCAGCAGCCCTGGGACTAGCGAGGTCACAGATACGCAGTATTTT
CDR3aa: CASSPGTSEVTDTQYF

j_gene: TRBJ2-2
v_gene: TRBV30
d_gene: -
abundance: few
CDR3nt: TGTGCCTGGAGTCAAGGGGGAGTGGGCACCGGGGAGCCGTTTTTT
CDR3aa: CAWSQGGVGTGEPFF

j_gene: TRBJ2-5
v_gene: TRBV6-6
d_gene: -
abundance: many
CDR3nt: TGTGCCAGCAGTTACTCGTGGGATTCCCAAGAGACCCAGTACTTC
CDR3aa: CASSYSWDSQETQYF

j_gene: TRBJ1-2
v_gene: TRBV10-3
d_gene: -
abundance: -
CDR3nt: TGTGCCATCAGTGGATACAGGAGTACCTATGGCTACACCTTC
CDR3aa: CAISGYRSTYGYTF

j_gene: TRBJ1-1
v_gene: TRBV2
d_gene: -
abundance: many
CDR3nt: TGTGCCAGCAGGACCGGACAGAACACTGAAGCTTTCTTT
CDR3aa: CASRTGQNTEAFF

j_gene: TRBJ1-1
v_gene: TRBV19
d_gene: TRBD1
abundance: few
CDR3nt: TGTGCCAGTAGTAATAGACAGGGATTCCTAGTGAACACTGAAGCTTTCTTT
CDR3aa: CASSNRQGFLVNTEAFF

j_gene: TRBJ2-7
v_gene: TRBV28
d_gene: -
abundance: many
CDR3nt: TGTGCCAGCAGTCAGTACAGGGCGGGGGAGCAGTACTTC
CDR3aa: CASSQYRAGEQYF

j_gene: TRBJ2-2
v_gene: TRBV27
d_gene: -
abundance: few
CDR3nt: TGTGCCAGCACCCCTTATTCTTATGCCGCGGACAGCACCGGGGAGCTGTTTTTT
CDR3aa: CASTPYSYAADSTGELFF

j_gene: TRBJ2-7
v_gene: TRBV25-1
d_gene: TRBD2
abundance: few
CDR3nt: TGTGCCAGCAGTGAACGTACGGGAGGGTTCTTGAACGAGCAGTACTTC
CDR3aa: CASSERTGGFLNEQYF

j_gene: TRBJ1-2
v_gene: TRBV20-1
d_gene: TRBD1
abundance: many
CDR3nt: TGCAGTGCTCCTCCTGTCGCAGGGGGCTATGGCTACACCTTC
CDR3aa: CSAPPVAGGYGYTF

j_gene: TRBJ1-5
v_gene: TRBV14
d_gene: -
abundance: -
CDR3nt: TGTGCCAGCAGCCCCCCCAGGCCCAGGGATGTCGGCAATCAGCCCCAGCATTTT
CDR3aa: CASSPPRPRDVGNQPQHF

j_gene: TRBJ2-3
v_gene: TRBV19
d_gene: TRBD2
abundance: -
CDR3nt: TGTGCCAGTAGTTCACGAAAAAGTACCGGGACTAGCGGGAGGACAGATACGCAGTATTTT
CDR3aa: CASSSRKSTGTSGRTDTQYF

j_gene: TRBJ2-3
v_gene: TRBV7-9
d_gene: -
abundance: many
CDR3nt: TGTGCCAGCAGTCCCGGGTCGGATACGCAGTATTTT
CDR3aa: CASSPGSDTQYF

j_gene: TRBJ2-7
v_gene: TRBV30
d_gene: -
abundance: many
CDR3nt: TGTGCCTTCCTCCGTGGTTCCTACGAGCAGTACTTC
CDR3aa: CAFLRGSYEQYF

j_gene: TRBJ2-4
v_gene: TRBV6-1
d_gene: -
abundance: -
CDR3nt: TGTGCCAGCAGTCGAAACGCTGGCGGGGCAGCCAAAAACATTCAGTACTTC
CDR3aa: CASSRNAGGAAKNIQYF

j_gene: TRBJ2-5
v_gene: TRBV6-1
d_gene: -
abundance: many
CDR3nt: TGTGCCAGCAGTGAAAACAGGGTGGGGGGGGAGACCCAGTACTTC
CDR3aa: CASSENRVGGETQYF

j_gene: TRBJ2-1
v_gene: TRBV28
d_gene: TRBD2
abundance: few
CDR3nt: TGTGCCAGCAGCCGGGAGCGGGGTTTACGGAATGAGCAGTTCTTC
CDR3aa: CASSRERGLRNEQFF

j_gene: TRBJ1-1
v_gene: TRBV5-6
d_gene: -
abundance: many
CDR3nt: TGTGCCAGCAGCTGGGAAGGGCTGAACACTGAAGCTTTCTTT
CDR3aa: CASSWEGLNTEAFF

j_gene: TRBJ2-6
v_gene: TRBV5-1
d_gene: -
abundance: few
CDR3nt: TGCGCCAGCAGCTTGCGAGCACAGGGCTCTGGGGCCAACGTCCTGACTTTC
CDR3aa: CASSLRAQGSGANVLTF

j_gene: TRBJ2-2
v_gene: TRBV28
d_gene: -
abundance: many
CDR3nt: TGTGCCAGCAAGAGGGGGGTTGCGAACACCGGGGAGCTGTTTTTT
CDR3aa: CASKRGVANTGELFF

j_gene: TRBJ2-2
v_gene: TRBV19
d_gene: TRBD1
abundance: few
CDR3nt: TGTGCCAGTAGTAAATTTGGGACAGGGTCGAACACCGGGGAGCTGTTTTTT
CDR3aa: CASSKFGTGSNTGELFF

j_gene: TRBJ2-5
v_gene: TRBV10-3
d_gene: -
abundance: -
CDR3nt: TGTGCCATCAGTGAAGGAGAGACCCAGTACTTC
CDR3aa: CAISEGETQYF

j_gene: TRBJ1-5
v_gene: TRBV12-3/TRBV12-4
d_gene: -
abundance: -
CDR3nt: TGTGCCAGCAGCACCGACGAAGAGTGGTATCAGCCCCAGCATTTT
CDR3aa: CASSTDEEWYQPQHF

j_gene: TRBJ2-1
v_gene: TRBV12-3/TRBV12-4
d_gene: TRBD2
abundance: many
CDR3nt: TGTGCCAGCAGTCCGACTAGCGGGAGTCTGGAGCAGTTCTTC
CDR3aa: CASSPTSGSLEQFF

j_gene: TRBJ2-7
v_gene: TRBV28
d_gene: -
abundance: -
CDR3nt: TGTGCCAGCAGGAAAAGACTCCAACAGACCTACGAGCAGTACTTC
CDR3aa: CASRKRLQQTYEQYF

j_gene: TRBJ2-5
v_gene: TRBV12-3/TRBV12-4
d_gene: TRBD2
abundance: many
CDR3nt: TGTGCCAGCAGTTTAGGGCCAAGCGGGACTGGTGAGACCCAGTACTTC
CDR3aa: CASSLGPSGTGETQYF

j_gene: TRBJ2-3
v_gene: TRBV30
d_gene: -
abundance: many
CDR3nt: TGTGCCTGGAGTGTAAGTGCGTCAGATACGCAGTATTTT
CDR3aa: CAWSVSASDTQYF

j_gene: TRBJ2-3
v_gene: TRBV20-1
d_gene: -
abundance: -
CDR3nt: TGCAGTGCTAAGCCCAGGTCCTACACCGGGACGCTGAGCACAGATACGCAGTATTTT
CDR3aa: CSAKPRSYTGTLSTDTQYF